A selection of T cell receptor beta chains follows, all from one sample in a study of breast tumors, draining lymph nodes, adjacent tissues. MiXCR was run by TCRdb on the multiplex PCR reads, yielding one entry per CDR3 protein. The data hold about 110,000 distinct CDR3 sequences, with about 31% observed a single time. The sample comprised axillary lymph node tissue. Receptor source: a female donor with breast cancer. Some clones in this sample may be carry-over from other donors' samples. Both conserved end residues are part of each CDR3. A D gene is named only where the DNA matches it firmly. Size tells how often a clone was seen (once, few, many) or the class of an expanded clone, and some rows leave it out.

many | . | TRBJ1-5 | TRBV7-3 | CASFREKGNQPQHF | TGTGCCAGTTTTCGCGAGAAAGGCAATCAGCCCCAGCATTTT
many | TRBD1 | TRBJ2-3 | TRBV18 | CASSPRTGVADTQYF | TGTGCCAGCTCACCACGCACAGGGGTGGCAGATACGCAGTATTTT
many | . | TRBJ1-2 | TRBV28 | CASSSGTPNGYTF | TGTGCCAGCAGTAGCGGGACACCGAATGGCTACACCTTC
. | . | TRBJ2-7 | TRBV24-1 | CATSASYEQYF | TGTGCCACCAGTGCTTCCTACGAGCAGTACTTC
many | TRBD2 | TRBJ2-5 | TRBV5-1 | CASSPGLAGVNRETQYF | TGCGCCAGCAGCCCGGGACTAGCGGGAGTTAACCGAGAGACCCAGTACTTC
many | . | TRBJ2-2 | TRBV27 | CASRPVGTQNTGELFF | TGTGCCAGCAGACCAGTCGGGACACAGAACACCGGGGAGCTGTTTTTT
. | TRBD1 | TRBJ1-1 | TRBV19 | CASTWTGGTEAFF | TGTGCCAGTACCTGGACAGGAGGGACTGAAGCTTTCTTT
. | . | TRBJ1-1 | TRBV7-9 | CAEHTEAFF | TGTGCTGAGCACACTGAAGCTTTCTTT
many | . | TRBJ2-7 | TRBV7-9 | CASSLGGATYEQYF | TGTGCCAGCAGCTTAGGTGGAGCAACCTACGAGCAGTACTTC
many | TRBD2 | TRBJ2-7 | TRBV20-1 | CSASSSGGVYEQYF | TGCAGTGCTAGTTCTAGCGGGGGGGTCTACGAGCAGTACTTC
few | TRBD2 | TRBJ2-7 | TRBV7-2 | CASSSGGGATYEQYF | TGTGCCAGCAGTTCGGGGGGGGGGGCGACCTACGAGCAGTACTTC
many | TRBD1 | TRBJ2-7 | TRBV27 | CASSRDSQDEQYF | TGTGCCAGCAGCCGGGACAGCCAAGACGAGCAGTACTTC
. | TRBD1 | TRBJ2-5 | TRBV11-1 | CASSVRTGLRETQYF | TGTGCCAGCAGCGTTCGGACAGGATTGAGAGAGACCCAGTACTTC
many | . | TRBJ1-5 | TRBV19 | CASSSTLLIQPQHF | TGTGCCAGTAGTAGTACCCTTTTGATCCAGCCCCAGCATTTT
. | . | TRBJ1-1 | TRBV6-5 | CASSYSSGADTEAFF | TGTGCCAGCAGTTACTCTTCGGGGGCGGACACTGAAGCTTTCTTT
. | TRBD1 | TRBJ2-7 | TRBV11-3 | CASSPGQGSEQYF | TGTGCCAGCAGCCCCGGACAGGGCTCCGAGCAGTACTTC
. | TRBD2 | TRBJ2-1 | TRBV20-1 | CSATRGSGLAGVYNEQFF | TGCAGTGCAACCAGGGGGTCGGGACTAGCGGGAGTGTACAATGAGCAGTTCTTC
. | TRBD2 | TRBJ2-3 | TRBV7-8 | CASSQGEGKDTQYF | TGTGCCAGCAGCCAAGGGGAGGGCAAGGATACGCAGTATTTT
few | . | TRBJ2-4 | TRBV7-9 | CASSPPRLPKNIQYF | TGTGCCAGCAGCCCGCCTCGTTTACCCAAAAACATTCAGTACTTC
many | . | TRBJ2-1 | TRBV24-1 | CATSVRGDNEQFF | TGTGCCACCAGTGTTAGGGGGGACAATGAGCAGTTCTTC
. | TRBD2 | TRBJ2-3 | TRBV20-1 | CSARGDAGGAADTQYF | TGCAGTGCTAGAGGGGACGCGGGAGGGGCGGCAGATACGCAGTATTTT
. | . | TRBJ2-5 | TRBV7-7 | CASSLSGTSTGETQYF | TGTGCTAGCAGCTTGTCTGGGACCTCCACGGGGGAGACCCAGTACTTC
many | . | TRBJ2-2 | TRBV3-1 | CASSQGNTGELFF | TGTGCCAGCAGCCAAGGGAACACCGGGGAGCTGTTTTTT
many | . | TRBJ1-2 | TRBV4-1 | CASSRLGSYGYTF | TGCGCCAGCAGCCGCCTGGGGAGCTATGGCTACACCTTC
many | . | TRBJ2-7 | TRBV14 | CASSRTRAYEQYF | TGTGCCAGCAGCCGAACACGGGCCTACGAGCAGTACTTC
many | TRBD2 | TRBJ2-7 | TRBV7-2 | CASSSRTSGRTYEQYF | TGTGCCAGCAGCTCGAGGACTAGCGGGAGAACCTACGAGCAGTACTTC
many | . | TRBJ1-2 | TRBV2 | CASQTATSYGYTF | TGTGCCAGCCAAACGGCGACCAGCTATGGCTACACCTTC
many | . | TRBJ2-3 | TRBV6-1 | CASRTESTDTQYF | TGTGCCAGCAGGACGGAGAGCACAGATACGCAGTATTTT